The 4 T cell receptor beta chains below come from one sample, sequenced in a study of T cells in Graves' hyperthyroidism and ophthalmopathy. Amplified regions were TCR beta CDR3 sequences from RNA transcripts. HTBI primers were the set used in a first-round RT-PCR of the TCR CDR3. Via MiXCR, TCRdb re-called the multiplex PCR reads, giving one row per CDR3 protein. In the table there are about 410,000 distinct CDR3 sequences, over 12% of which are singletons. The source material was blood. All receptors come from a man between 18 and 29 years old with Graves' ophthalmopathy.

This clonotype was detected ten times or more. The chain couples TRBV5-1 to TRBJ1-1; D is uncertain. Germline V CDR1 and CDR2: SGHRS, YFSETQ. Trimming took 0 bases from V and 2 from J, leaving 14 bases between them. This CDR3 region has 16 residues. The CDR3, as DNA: TGCGCCAGCAGCTTGGCGATCGGGCAGCCTAACACTGAAGCTTTCTTT. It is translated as CASSLAIGQPNTEAFF.

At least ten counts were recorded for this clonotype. The CDR3 DNA is TGCGCCAGCAGCAGGGGACTGATTAATGAAAAACTGTTTTTT. Protein: CASSRGLINEKLFF. The V and J genes are TRBV5-1 and TRBJ1-4, with D possibly matching TRBD1 (5 bases). Germline V gene sequence: CDR1 SGHRS, CDR2 YFSETQ. Trimming stripped 4 bases from V and 4 bases from J, with 11 bases between. This CDR3 has 14 residues. The full variable domain, rest sourced from reference TRBV5-1 and TRBJ1-4, is KAGVTQTPRYLIKTRGQQVTLSCSPISGHRSVSWYQQTPGQGLQFLFEYFSETQRNKGNFPGRFSGRQFSNSRSEMNVSTLELGDSALYLCASSRGLINEKLFFGSGTQLSVL.

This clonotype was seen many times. CDR3 amino acids: CAIRPGQGDQPQHF. In DNA form, the CDR3 reads TGTGCCATCAGGCCGGGACAGGGTGATCAGCCCCAGCATTTT. The V call is TRBV10-3, the J call TRBJ1-5; 9 nucleotides agree with TRBD1. The germline CDR1 and CDR2 sequences are ENHRY and SYGVKD. J lost 5 bases, V lost 6 bases, and 5 bases had no gene match. This CDR3 is built from 14 residues.

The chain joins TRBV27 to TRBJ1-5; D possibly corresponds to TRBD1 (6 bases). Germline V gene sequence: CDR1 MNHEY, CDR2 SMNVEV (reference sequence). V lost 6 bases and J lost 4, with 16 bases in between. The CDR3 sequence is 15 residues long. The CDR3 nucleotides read TGTGCCAGCAGCCCCCGGGGGGCGAGTAATCAGCCCCAGCATTTT. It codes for CASSPRGASNQPQHF.